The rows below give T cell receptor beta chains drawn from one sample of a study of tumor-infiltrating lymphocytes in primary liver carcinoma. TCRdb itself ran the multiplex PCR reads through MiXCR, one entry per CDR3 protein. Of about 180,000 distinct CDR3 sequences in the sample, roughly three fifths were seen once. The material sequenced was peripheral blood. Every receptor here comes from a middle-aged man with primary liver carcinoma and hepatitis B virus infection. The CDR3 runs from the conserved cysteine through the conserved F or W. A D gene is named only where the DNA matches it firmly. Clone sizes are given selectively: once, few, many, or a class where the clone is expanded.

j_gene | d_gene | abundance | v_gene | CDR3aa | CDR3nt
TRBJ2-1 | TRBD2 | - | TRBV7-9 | CASSSLAGDLYNEQFF | TGTGCCAGCAGCTCCCTAGCGGGAGACCTCTACAATGAGCAGTTCTTC
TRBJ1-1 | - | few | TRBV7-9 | CASTGAGNTEAFF | TGTGCCAGCACGGGGGCAGGGAACACTGAAGCTTTCTTT
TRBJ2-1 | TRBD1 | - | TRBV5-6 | CASSPGTGADNEQFF | TGTGCCAGCAGCCCTGGGACAGGTGCCGACAATGAGCAGTTCTTC
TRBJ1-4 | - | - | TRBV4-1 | CAGSQDKGSATNEKLFF | TGCGCCGGCAGCCAAGATAAGGGATCTGCAACTAATGAAAAACTGTTTTTT
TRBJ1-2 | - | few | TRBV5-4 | CASSLAGVNYGYTF | TGTGCCAGCAGTTTAGCAGGGGTAAACTATGGCTACACCTTC
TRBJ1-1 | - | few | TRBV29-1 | CSATGNTEAFF | TGCAGCGCTACTGGGAACACTGAAGCTTTCTTT
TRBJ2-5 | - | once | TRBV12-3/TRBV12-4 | CAGSPAKETQYF | TGTGCCGGCAGCCCGGCGAAAGAGACCCAGTACTTC
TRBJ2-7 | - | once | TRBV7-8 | CASTLDPSGEQYF | TGTGCCAGCACCTTAGATCCCTCCGGGGAGCAGTACTTC
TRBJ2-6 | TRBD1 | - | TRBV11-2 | CASSRGHSSGANVLTF | TGTGCCAGCAGCAGGGGGCATAGCTCTGGGGCCAACGTCCTAACTTTC
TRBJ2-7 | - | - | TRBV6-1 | CAAVGLREQYF | TGTGCCGCCGTCGGGCTTCGGGAGCAGTACTTC
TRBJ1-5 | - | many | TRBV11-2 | CASSLDGNNQPQHF | TGTGCCAGCAGCTTAGACGGCAACAATCAGCCCCAGCATTTT
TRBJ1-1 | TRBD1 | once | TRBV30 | CAWSTGGITEAFF | TGTGCCTGGAGTACAGGGGGCATCACTGAAGCTTTCTTT
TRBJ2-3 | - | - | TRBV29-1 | CSVEDVAGMDTDTQYF | TGCAGCGTTGAAGATGTGGCAGGGATGGACACAGATACGCAGTATTTT
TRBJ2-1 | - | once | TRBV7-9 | CASARGSYNEQFF | TGTGCCAGCGCGCGGGGTTCCTACAATGAGCAGTTCTTC
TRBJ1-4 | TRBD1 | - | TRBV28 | CASSSPGQQNGKLFF | TGTGCCAGCAGTTCTCCGGGACAGCAAAACGGAAAACTGTTTTTT
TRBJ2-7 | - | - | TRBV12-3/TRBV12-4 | CASSLGSAALGRHF | TGTGCCAGCAGTTTAGGCTCGGCGGCCCTTGGTAGGCACTTC
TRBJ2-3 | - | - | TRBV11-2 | CASSLGGRMDTDTQYF | TGTGCCAGCAGCCTAGGAGGACGGATGGACACAGATACGCAGTATTTT
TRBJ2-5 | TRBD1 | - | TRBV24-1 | CATNESGTGVGETQYF | TGTGCCACCAATGAATCCGGGACAGGGGTAGGGGAGACCCAGTACTTC
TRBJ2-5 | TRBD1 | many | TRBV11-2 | CASSLNRGQETQYF | TGTGCCAGCAGCTTAAACAGGGGGCAGGAGACCCAGTACTTC
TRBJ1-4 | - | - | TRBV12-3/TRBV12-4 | CASRASNEKLFF | TGTGCCAGCAGAGCCTCTAATGAAAAACTGTTTTTT
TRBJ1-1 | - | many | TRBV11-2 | CASSGATTNTEAFF | TGTGCCAGCAGTGGAGCGACAACAAACACTGAAGCTTTCTTT
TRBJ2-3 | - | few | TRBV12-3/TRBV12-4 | CASTQGALSTDTQYF | TGTGCCAGCACCCAAGGGGCCCTAAGCACAGATACGCAGTATTTT
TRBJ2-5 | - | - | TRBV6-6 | CTSNTFGDLTEETQYF | TGTACCAGCAATACGTTTGGGGACTTGACGGAAGAGACCCAGTACTTC
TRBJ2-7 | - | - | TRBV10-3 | CAISEGPVASTYEQYF | TGTGCCATCAGTGAAGGGCCAGTGGCTAGCACCTACGAGCAGTACTTC
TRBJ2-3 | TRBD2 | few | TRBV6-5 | CASSWRGGGTDTQYF | TGTGCCAGCAGTTGGCGCGGGGGAGGAACAGATACGCAGTATTTT
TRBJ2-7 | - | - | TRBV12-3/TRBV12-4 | CASSLVTGRYYEQYF | TGTGCCAGCAGTTTAGTCACAGGCCGGTACTACGAGCAGTACTTC
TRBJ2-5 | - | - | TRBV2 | CASSWDPRETQYF | TGTGCCAGCAGCTGGGACCCGAGGGAGACCCAGTACTTC
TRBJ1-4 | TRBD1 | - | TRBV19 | CASTTGDNNEKLFF | TGTGCCAGTACGACAGGGGACAATAATGAAAAACTGTTTTTT
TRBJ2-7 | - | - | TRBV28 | CANSFLRDYEQYF | TGTGCCAACAGTTTCTTGCGGGACTACGAGCAGTACTTC
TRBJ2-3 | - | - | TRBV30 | CAWGLAGGTDTQYF | TGTGCCTGGGGGCTAGCAGGAGGTACAGATACGCAGTATTTT
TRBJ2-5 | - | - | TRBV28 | CASSSLGRIMGETQYF | TGTGCCAGCAGTTCCTTGGGACGGATTATGGGAGAGACCCAGTACTTC
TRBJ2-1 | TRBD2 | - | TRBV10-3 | CAISESGTGGRSSYNEQFF | TGTGCCATCAGTGAGTCTGGGACTGGCGGGAGGAGCTCCTACAATGAGCAGTTCTTC
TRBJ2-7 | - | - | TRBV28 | CASSLLSGASEQYF | TGTGCCAGCAGTTTATTAAGTGGGGCGAGCGAGCAGTACTTC
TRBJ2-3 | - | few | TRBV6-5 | CASTSPGTDTQYF | TGTGCCAGCACCTCCCCCGGGACAGATACGCAGTATTTT
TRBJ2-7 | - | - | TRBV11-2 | CASSLRAESYEQYF | TGTGCCAGCAGCTTACGAGCGGAGTCCTACGAGCAGTACTTC
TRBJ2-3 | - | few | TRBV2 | CASSTRRADTQYF | TGTGCCAGCAGTACTAGGAGGGCAGATACGCAGTATTTT
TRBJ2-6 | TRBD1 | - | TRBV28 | CASSLAETGGWWGANVLTF | TGCGCCAGCAGTTTAGCCGAGACAGGGGGTTGGTGGGGGGCCAACGTCCTGACTTTC
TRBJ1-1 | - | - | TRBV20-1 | CSAIWGDTEAFF | TGCAGTGCCATATGGGGGGACACTGAAGCTTTCTTT
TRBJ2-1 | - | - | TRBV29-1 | CSAWVASEQFF | TGCAGCGCATGGGTTGCGAGTGAGCAGTTCTTC
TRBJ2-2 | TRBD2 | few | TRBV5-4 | CASSLAGGMYGTGELFF | TGTGCCAGCAGCTTGGCGGGAGGAATGTATGGCACCGGGGAGCTGTTTTTT
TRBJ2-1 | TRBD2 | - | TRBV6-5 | CASSYSIWGLAAGNEQFF | TGTGCCAGCAGTTACTCGATTTGGGGACTAGCGGCCGGTAATGAGCAGTTCTTC
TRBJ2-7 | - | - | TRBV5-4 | CASSFDRRSYEQYF | TGTGCCAGCAGTTTTGACAGGCGATCCTACGAGCAGTACTTC
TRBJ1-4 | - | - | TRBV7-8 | CASSSLGAPAEKLFF | TGTGCCAGCAGCTCCCTCGGTGCGCCGGCTGAAAAACTGTTTTTT
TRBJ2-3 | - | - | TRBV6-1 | CASSRATEGSPDTQYF | TGTGCCAGCAGTCGCGCTACTGAGGGGAGCCCAGATACGCAGTATTTT
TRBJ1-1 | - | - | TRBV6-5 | CASSYGRYRRVPEAFF | TGTGCCAGCAGTTATGGTCGGTACCGGAGGGTTCCTGAAGCTTTCTTT
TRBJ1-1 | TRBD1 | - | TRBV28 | CASSYRGRNIEAFF | TGCGCCAGCAGTTACAGGGGAAGGAACATTGAAGCTTTTTTT
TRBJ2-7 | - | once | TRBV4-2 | CASNQDHQNEQYF | TGTGCCAGCAACCAAGATCACCAGAACGAGCAGTACTTC
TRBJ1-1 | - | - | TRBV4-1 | CASSQVGIRVRAEAFF | TGCGCCAGCAGCCAAGTCGGGATCAGGGTGCGGGCTGAAGCTTTCTTT
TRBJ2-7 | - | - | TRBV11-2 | CASSFQRVTYEQYF | TGTGCCAGCAGCTTTCAGCGGGTGACCTACGAGCAGTACTTC
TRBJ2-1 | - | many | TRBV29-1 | CSVEVSAFEDNEQFF | TGCAGCGTTGAAGTTTCAGCTTTTGAAGACAATGAGCAGTTCTTC
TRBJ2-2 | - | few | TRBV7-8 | CASSLAVGGPNTGELFF | TGTGCCAGCAGCTTAGCTGTGGGGGGGCCCAACACCGGGGAGCTGTTTTTT
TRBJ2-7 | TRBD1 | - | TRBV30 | CAWLSVTGASYEQYF | TGTGCCTGGTTGAGTGTGACAGGGGCCTCCTACGAGCAGTACTTC
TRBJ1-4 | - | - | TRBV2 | CTSSTSLGIKKLFF | TGTACCAGCAGCACCTCTTTGGGGATCAAGAAACTGTTTTTT
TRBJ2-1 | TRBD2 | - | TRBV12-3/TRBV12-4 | CASRTSGYNEQFF | TGTGCCAGCAGGACTAGCGGTTACAATGAGCAGTTCTTC
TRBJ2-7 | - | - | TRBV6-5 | CASSYSFRTGTIYEQYF | TGTGCCAGCAGTTACTCCTTCCGGACAGGGACTATTTACGAGCAGTACTTC
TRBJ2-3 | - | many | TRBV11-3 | CASSLEGRPGDTQYF | TGTGCCAGCAGCTTAGAGGGACGCCCCGGAGATACGCAGTATTTT